Listed below are T cell receptor beta chains from one sample, sequenced in a study of T cell responses to AZD1222 COVID-19 vaccine. Clones were read by immunoSEQ multiplex PCR, and TCRdb kept only the in-frame ones, dropping some. The sample shows around 150,000 clones, about nine tenths of them seen only once. Sequencing used peripheral blood, obtained 28 days after the second AZD1222 dose. These receptors were obtained from an adult who received the AZD1222 COVID-19 vaccine. Both conserved end residues are part of each CDR3. The D gene is left open where the match is weak. Part of the rows lack a size; the others show once, few, many or a class for expanded clones.

D	size	V	J	CDR3	DNA
-	-	TRBV28	TRBJ2-1	CASGAGYEQFF	TGTGCCAGCGGGGCAGGGTATGAGCAGTTCTTC
-	-	TRBV19	TRBJ1-6	CASSIQSYNSPLHF	TGTGCCAGTAGTATCCAAAGTTATAATTCACCCCTCCACTTT
-	-	TRBV28	TRBJ1-2	CASSGVRVGSYGYTF	TGTGCCAGCAGTGGGGTGAGGGTGGGGAGCTATGGCTACACCTTC
-	once	TRBV6-5	TRBJ1-3	CASSYSGGISGNTIYF	TGTGCCAGCAGTTACTCGGGGGGGATCTCTGGAAACACCATATATTTT
TRBD1	-	TRBV6-2/TRBV6-3	TRBJ1-2	CASSRGQWYGYTF	TGTGCCAGCAGTCGGGGACAGTGGTATGGCTACACCTTC
TRBD2	-	TRBV28	TRBJ2-1	CASSPWTSGNNNEQFF	TGTGCCAGCAGTCCCTGGACTAGCGGGAATAACAATGAGCAGTTCTTC
-	-	TRBV24-1	TRBJ2-1	CATSDISGTGNEQFF	TGTGCCACCAGTGATATTAGCGGTACGGGGAATGAGCAGTTCTTC
TRBD2	-	TRBV7-2	TRBJ2-7	CASSPGLAKEYEQYF	TGTGCCAGCAGCCCCGGACTAGCGAAAGAGTACGAGCAGTACTTC
-	-	TRBV5-1	TRBJ2-5	CASSQGRTSLTGETQYF	TGCGCCAGCAGCCAGGGACGAACGTCGTTGACCGGAGAGACCCAGTACTTC
-	once	TRBV28	TRBJ2-7	CASGGFYEQYF	TGTGCCAGCGGCGGTTTCTACGAGCAGTACTTC
-	-	TRBV18	TRBJ1-5	CASSPQGSNQPQHF	TGTGCCAGCTCACCACAGGGCAGCAATCAGCCCCAGCATTTT
-	once	TRBV11-1	TRBJ1-4	CASSYGVNEKLFF	TGTGCCAGCAGCTATGGAGTTAATGAAAAACTGTTTTTT
TRBD2	-	TRBV6-5	TRBJ2-7	CASRSSGGYEQYF	TGTGCCAGCAGGTCTAGCGGGGGGTACGAGCAGTACTTC
TRBD1	-	TRBV19	TRBJ1-6	CASSIDLDGTATMALHF	TGTGCCAGTAGTATAGATTTGGACGGGACAGCTACGATGGCCCTCCACTTT
-	-	TRBV28	TRBJ2-1	CASSSADSYNEQFF	TGTGCCAGCAGTAGCGCAGACTCCTACAATGAGCAGTTCTTC
-	-	TRBV28	TRBJ1-4	CASSLSRDSPLTNEKLFF	TGTGCCAGCAGTTTATCTAGGGACTCTCCGCTGACTAATGAAAAACTGTTTTTT
-	-	TRBV27	TRBJ2-3	CASSTLRATDTQYF	TGTGCCAGCAGCACCCTCAGGGCCACAGATACGCAGTATTTT
-	once	TRBV5-8	TRBJ1-2	CASSVGNGYTF	TGTGCCAGCAGCGTAGGAAATGGCTACACCTTC
-	-	TRBV7-2	TRBJ1-5	CASSVEGFREQPQHF	TGTGCCAGCAGCGTTGAGGGGTTTAGAGAACAGCCCCAGCATTTT
TRBD1	-	TRBV11-3	TRBJ2-3	CASSLETTGAADTQYF	TGTGCCAGCAGCTTAGAAACTACAGGGGCGGCAGATACGCAGTATTTT
-	-	TRBV4-1	TRBJ1-6	CASSQDRASPLHF	TGCGCCAGCAGCCAAGATCGGGCGTCACCCCTCCACTTT
TRBD2	-	TRBV4-3	TRBJ2-1	CASSQAIGLAGRNEQFF	TGCGCCAGCAGCCAAGCCATAGGACTAGCGGGGAGGAATGAGCAGTTCTTC
TRBD1	-	TRBV6-4	TRBJ2-2	CASSGQGDTGELFF	TGTGCCAGCAGTGGACAGGGGGACACCGGGGAGCTGTTTTTT
-	few	TRBV9	TRBJ2-1	CASSPRSGNNEQFF	TGTGCCAGCAGCCCAAGATCCGGGAACAATGAGCAGTTCTTC
-	-	TRBV30	TRBJ1-3	CARGRAGSGNTIYF	TGTGCCCGCGGCCGGGCCGGCTCTGGAAACACCATATATTTT
-	once	TRBV21-1	TRBJ2-7	CASSKGPGSYEQYF	TGTGCCAGCAGCAAAGGGCCAGGGTCTTACGAGCAGTACTTC
TRBD1	-	TRBV5-8	TRBJ1-5	CASSARTGGGNQPQHF	TGTGCCAGCAGCGCCCGGACAGGGGGTGGCAATCAGCCCCAGCATTTT
TRBD2	-	TRBV7-2	TRBJ2-3	CASSLVAGGDTDTQYF	TGTGCCAGCAGCTTAGTCGCGGGGGGGGACACAGATACGCAGTATTTT
-	-	TRBV5-4	TRBJ1-4	CASSRGPLTEGKLFF	TGTGCCAGCAGCCGCGGACCCCTCACCGAGGGAAAACTGTTTTTT
-	once	TRBV30	TRBJ1-5	CAWTAGANQPQHF	TGTGCCTGGACTGCCGGCGCAAATCAGCCCCAGCATTTT
TRBD2	few	TRBV7-3	TRBJ2-3	CASSSGGGRALADTQYF	TGTGCCAGCAGCTCTGGTGGAGGGAGGGCCCTCGCAGATACGCAGTATTTT
-	once	TRBV5-1	TRBJ2-2	CASSLGPGFGELFF	TGCGCCAGCAGCTTGGGGCCAGGGTTCGGGGAGCTGTTTTTT
TRBD2	-	TRBV19	TRBJ2-3	CASSMASGRAMATDTQYF	TGTGCCAGTAGTATGGCCAGCGGGAGGGCCATGGCCACAGATACGCAGTATTTT
TRBD2	-	TRBV7-2	TRBJ2-3	CASSPGAGEDTQYF	TGTGCCAGCAGCCCCGGAGCGGGAGAGGATACGCAGTATTTT
TRBD1	-	TRBV5-4	TRBJ2-5	CASSLGDRGHWETQYF	TGTGCCAGCAGCTTAGGGGACAGGGGGCATTGGGAGACCCAGTACTTC
TRBD1	once	TRBV28	TRBJ2-7	CASSSGTGWYEQYF	TGTGCCAGCAGTTCCGGGACAGGGTGGTACGAGCAGTACTTC
TRBD1	-	TRBV19	TRBJ2-6	CATNRDRVAGANVLTF	TGTGCCACGAACCGGGACAGGGTGGCTGGGGCCAACGTCCTGACTTTC
-	-	TRBV4-1	TRBJ1-2	CASSQDRTESNYGYTF	TGCGCCAGCAGCCAAGATCGCACCGAGAGTAACTATGGCTACACCTTC
TRBD1	-	TRBV6-6	TRBJ2-5	CASAVTRDRKASVHF	TGTGCCAGCGCAGTCACCCGGGACAGGAAAGCCTCGGTGCACTTC
TRBD2	-	TRBV7-2	TRBJ2-1	CASSLARLAGSYNEQFF	TGTGCCAGCAGCTTAGCGAGACTAGCGGGGTCCTACAATGAGCAGTTCTTC
-	once	TRBV29-1	TRBJ2-7	CSARDPGSYEQYF	TGCAGCGCCCGGGACCCCGGCTCCTACGAGCAGTACTTC
TRBD2	few	TRBV19	TRBJ2-1	CASSRTSGRGEQFF	TGTGCCAGTAGTAGGACTAGCGGGAGAGGTGAGCAGTTCTTC
TRBD1	-	TRBV9	TRBJ2-1	CASSVLSGTGVWRAYNEQFF	TGTGCCAGCAGCGTCCTTTCCGGGACAGGGGTCTGGAGGGCCTACAATGAGCAGTTCTTC
-	-	TRBV7-7	TRBJ2-7	CASSGRDRTYEQYF	TGTGCCAGCAGCGGGAGGGACAGGACCTACGAGCAGTACTTC
-	once	TRBV19	TRBJ2-1	CASSIASGATSYNEQFF	TGTGCCAGTAGTATAGCGTCAGGGGCGACCTCCTACAATGAGCAGTTCTTC
-	-	TRBV29-1	TRBJ2-5	CSVERGGKTQYF	TGCAGCGTTGAGAGGGGGGGCAAGACCCAGTACTTC
TRBD2	-	TRBV7-2	TRBJ2-5	CASSPGASGGGETQYF	TGTGCCAGCAGCCCTGGGGCTAGCGGGGGGGGAGAGACCCAGTACTTC
-	-	TRBV6-5	TRBJ1-6	CASRYQGRTNSPLHF	TGTGCCAGCAGATATCAGGGGCGGACTAATTCACCCCTCCACTTT
-	-	TRBV2	TRBJ2-1	CASSALGAAGNEQFF	TGTGCCAGCAGTGCTCTAGGGGCGGCGGGGAATGAGCAGTTCTTC
-	few	TRBV6-5	TRBJ1-5	CASSYSIISNQPQHF	TGTGCCAGCAGTTACTCTATTATTAGCAATCAGCCCCAGCATTTT
-	-	TRBV4-1	TRBJ2-5	CASSPHIRQQETQYF	TGCGCCAGCAGCCCTCACATCAGACAGCAAGAGACCCAGTACTTC
TRBD1	-	TRBV7-6	TRBJ1-1	CASSPQDRGTEAFF	TGTGCCAGCAGCCCCCAGGACAGGGGCACTGAAGCTTTCTTT
-	-	TRBV29-1	TRBJ2-7	CSVGERIYEQYF	TGCAGCGTTGGGGAGCGAATCTACGAGCAGTACTTC
-	-	TRBV30	TRBJ2-2	CAWGATPGELFF	TGTGCCTGGGGGGCTACGCCCGGGGAGCTGTTTTTT
-	-	TRBV18	TRBJ2-7	CASSSVRELYEQYF	TGTGCCAGCTCATCCGTACGAGAGCTTTACGAGCAGTACTTC